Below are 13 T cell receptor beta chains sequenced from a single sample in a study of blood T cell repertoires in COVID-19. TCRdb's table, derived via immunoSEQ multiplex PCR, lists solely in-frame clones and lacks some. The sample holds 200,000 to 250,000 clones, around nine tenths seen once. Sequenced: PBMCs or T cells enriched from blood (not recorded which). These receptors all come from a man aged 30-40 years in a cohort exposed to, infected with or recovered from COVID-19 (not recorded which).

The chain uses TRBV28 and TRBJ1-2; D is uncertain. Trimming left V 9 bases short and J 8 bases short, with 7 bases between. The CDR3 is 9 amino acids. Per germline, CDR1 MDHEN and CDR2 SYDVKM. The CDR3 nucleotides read TGTGCCAGAACTCGCGGCTACACCTTC. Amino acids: CARTRGYTF.

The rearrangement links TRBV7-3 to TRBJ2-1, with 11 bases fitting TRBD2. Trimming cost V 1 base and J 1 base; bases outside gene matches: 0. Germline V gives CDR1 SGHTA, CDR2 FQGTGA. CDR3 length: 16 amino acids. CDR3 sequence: CASSLRTSGSYNEQFF. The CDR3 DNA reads TGTGCCAGCAGCTTAAGGACTAGCGGGTCCTACAATGAGCAGTTCTTC.

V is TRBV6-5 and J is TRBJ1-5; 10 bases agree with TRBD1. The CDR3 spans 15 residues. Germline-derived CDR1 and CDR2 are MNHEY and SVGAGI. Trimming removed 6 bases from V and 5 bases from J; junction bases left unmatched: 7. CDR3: CASRATGGLDQPQHF. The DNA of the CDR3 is TGTGCCAGCAGAGCGACAGGGGGCCTCGATCAGCCCCAGCATTTT.

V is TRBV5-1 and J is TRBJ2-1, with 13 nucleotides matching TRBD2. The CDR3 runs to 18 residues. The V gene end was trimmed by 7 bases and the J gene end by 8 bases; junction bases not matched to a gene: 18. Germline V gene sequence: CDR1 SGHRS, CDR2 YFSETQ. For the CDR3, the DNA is TGCGCCAGCCGAGCAACTCCAGGGGGACTAGCGGGATCCCATGAGCAGTTCTTC. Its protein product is CASRATPGGLAGSHEQFF.

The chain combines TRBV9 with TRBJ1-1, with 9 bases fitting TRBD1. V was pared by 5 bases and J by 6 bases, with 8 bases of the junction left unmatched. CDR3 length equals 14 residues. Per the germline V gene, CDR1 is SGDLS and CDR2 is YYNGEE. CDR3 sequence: CASSLQGALAEAFF. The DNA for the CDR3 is TGTGCCAGCAGTTTACAGGGGGCGTTGGCTGAAGCTTTCTTT.

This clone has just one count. CDR3 coding DNA: TGTGCCAGTAGTCCGGCAGGGGTCGGCAATCAGCCCCAGCATTTT. It is translated as CASSPAGVGNQPQHF. The J gene is TRBJ1-5, the V gene TRBV19, with a possible D match to TRBD1 (6 bases). Trimming shortened V by 5 bases and J by 2 bases, and 13 bases separated the two germline ends. Germline CDR1 is LNHDA and CDR2 is SQIVND (reference sequence). The CDR3 has 15 residues.

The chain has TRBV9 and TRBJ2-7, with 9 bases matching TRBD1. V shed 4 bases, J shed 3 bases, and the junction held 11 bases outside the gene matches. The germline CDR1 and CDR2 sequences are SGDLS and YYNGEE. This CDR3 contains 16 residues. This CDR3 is CASSKAGGTGIYEQYF. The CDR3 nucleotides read TGTGCCAGCAGCAAAGCAGGTGGGACAGGGATCTACGAGCAGTACTTC.

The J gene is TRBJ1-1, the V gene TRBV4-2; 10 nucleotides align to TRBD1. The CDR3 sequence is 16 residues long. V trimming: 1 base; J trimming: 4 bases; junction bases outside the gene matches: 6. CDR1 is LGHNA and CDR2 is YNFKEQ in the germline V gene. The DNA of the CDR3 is TGTGCCAGCAGCCAAGTAGGGCGGACAGGGGGCACTGAAGCTTTCTTT. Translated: CASSQVGRTGGTEAFF.

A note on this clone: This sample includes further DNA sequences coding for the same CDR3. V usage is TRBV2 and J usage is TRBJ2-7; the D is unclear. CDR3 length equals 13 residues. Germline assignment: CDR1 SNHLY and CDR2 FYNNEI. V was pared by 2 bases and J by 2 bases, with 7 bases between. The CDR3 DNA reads TGTGCCAGCAGTGAATCCCAAACCTACGAGCAGTACTTC. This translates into CASSESQTYEQYF.

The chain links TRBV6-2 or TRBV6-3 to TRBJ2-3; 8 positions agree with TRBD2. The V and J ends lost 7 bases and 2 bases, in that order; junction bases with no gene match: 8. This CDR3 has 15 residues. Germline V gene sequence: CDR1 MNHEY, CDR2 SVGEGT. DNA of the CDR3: TGTGCCAGCACCCCCTCCGGGGGGGCCACAGATACGCAGTATTTT. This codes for CASTPSGGATDTQYF.

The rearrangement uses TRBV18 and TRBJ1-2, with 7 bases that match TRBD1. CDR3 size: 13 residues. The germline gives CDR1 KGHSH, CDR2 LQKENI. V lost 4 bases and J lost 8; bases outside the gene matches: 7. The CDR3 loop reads CASSQGADGGYTF. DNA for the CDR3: TGTGCCAGCTCACAGGGGGCGGACGGCGGCTACACCTTC.

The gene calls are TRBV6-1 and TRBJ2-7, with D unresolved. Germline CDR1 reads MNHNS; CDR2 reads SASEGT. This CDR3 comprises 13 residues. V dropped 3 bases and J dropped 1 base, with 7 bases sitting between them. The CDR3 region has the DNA TGTGCCAGCAGTGACCCAGGATCCTACGAGCAGTACTTC. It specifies CASSDPGSYEQYF.

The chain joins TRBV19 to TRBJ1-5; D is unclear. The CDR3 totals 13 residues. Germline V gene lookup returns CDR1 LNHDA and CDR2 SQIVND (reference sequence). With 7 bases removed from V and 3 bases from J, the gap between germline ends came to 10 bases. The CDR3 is CASMRRLNQPQHF. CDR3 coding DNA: TGTGCCAGTATGCGGCGTCTCAATCAGCCCCAGCATTTT.